This T cell receptor (beta chain) was identified in a study of tissue T cells after allogeneic stem cell transplantation. Study-wide findings and caveats: Few T cell clones were shared across patients, but motif clusters showed tissue-specific shared signatures. Anatomically similar tissues had similar TCR repertoires within each patient.

Stated time point: mouse harvest day 7 after allogeneic transplant. Tail vein injection delivered 10^7 T-cell-depleted bone marrow cells and 10^6 splenic CD5+ T cells. Tissues came from B6→BALB/c major-mismatch GVHD mice at day 7 or 14. Here immunoSEQ multiplex PCR was the method, and the copy in TCRdb shows in-frame clones only, minus some. The repertoire holds thousands of clones, with more than 40% as singletons. Germline values: CDR1 KGHTA, CDR2 FQNQQP. CDR3 length: 16 residues. Concerning this clone: Its antigen is unknown. Genes here carry mouse names. The read ends 1 residue shy of where the CDR3 ends; the end is completed using the germline J gene.

The source is a female BALB/c mouse given C57BL/6 T cells with graft-versus-host disease after an allogeneic hematopoietic cell transplant. Source material: gut tissue. V gene TRBV23 combines with J gene TRBJ2-3; the D segment call TRBD2 is taken from the table without a DNA check. Here the CDR3 reads CSSSQSWGGIAETLYF. CDR3 bases read: TGCTCCAGCAGTCAATCATGGGGGGGAATTGCAGAAACGCTGTAT.